The 26 T cell receptor beta chains presented below share a single source sample, sequenced in a study of T-cell reconstitution after alpha-beta-depleted transplantation in children. Preparation of the TCRbeta library used unique molecular identifiers. A single record per CDR3 protein comes from TCRdb applying MiXCR to the PCR reads. The data contain 230,000 or so distinct CDR3 sequences, about 11% of them singletons. The sequencing used PBMCs from the stem cell graft donor, collected from the stem cell graft. All receptors derive from a human donor who donated a stem cell graft to a child with acute lymphoblastic leukemia.

CDR3 in amino acids: CASSAGLAGVRETQYF. For the CDR3, the DNA is TGTGCCAGCAGCGCGGGACTAGCGGGAGTCAGGGAGACCCAGTACTTC. V usage is TRBV5-4 and J usage is TRBJ2-5; 14 bases agree with TRBD2. The CDR3 sequence is 16 residues long. CDR1 SGHNT and CDR2 YYREEE come from the germline V gene (reference sequence). With V trimmed by 4 bases and J by 5 bases, 7 bases remained unmatched.

This clonotype was observed a single time. CDR3 coding DNA: TGTGCCAGCAGCTTAGATGAGGCCTTTCCTAATGAGCAGTTCTTC. It translates to CASSLDEAFPNEQFF. This chain joins TRBV11-3 and TRBJ2-1; D gene ambiguous. Trimming removed 0 bases at V and 7 bases at J, with 13 bases between. The CDR3 extends over 15 amino acids. Germline V gene lookup returns CDR1 SGHNT and CDR2 YENEEA.

This clonotype was seen at least ten times. The V call is TRBV27, the J call TRBJ2-7, with D perhaps TRBD1 (6 bases). This CDR3 region has 12 residues. Trimming pared 7 bases from V and 6 bases from J, leaving 13 bases between. Germline loops: CDR1 MNHEY, CDR2 SMNVEV (reference sequence). The CDR3 nucleotides are TGTGCCAGCAAAGTCCTGACAGGCGAGCAGTACTTC. Amino acid sequence: CASKVLTGEQYF.

This clonotype turned up a few times. This chain uses TRBV27 with TRBJ1-2; 9 bases agree with TRBD1. After removal of 6 bases from V and 5 bases from J, the junction contained 4 bases not matched to a gene. Per the germline V gene, CDR1 is MNHEY and CDR2 is SMNVEV (reference sequence). This CDR3 has 13 amino acids. DNA of the CDR3: TGTGCCAGCAGCTATGGGACAGGGTATGGCTACACCTTC. It translates to CASSYGTGYGYTF.

This clonotype was detected ten times or more. The chain couples TRBV20-1 to TRBJ1-2; unclear D gene. The CDR3 contains 14 residues. CDR1 DFQATT and CDR2 SNEGSKA come from the germline V gene (reference sequence). Trimming left V 5 bases short and J 0 bases short, with 13 bases between. In DNA, the CDR3 is TGCAGTGCTCCGACGCGGACGGCTAACTATGGCTACACCTTC. The encoded protein is CSAPTRTANYGYTF.

This clonotype showed up many times. This chain connects TRBV7-9 to TRBJ2-2; 10 bases align to TRBD2. CDR3 size: 15 residues. After removal of 4 bases from V and 7 bases from J, the junction contained 6 bases not matched to a gene. Germline loops: CDR1 SEHNR, CDR2 FQNEAQ (reference sequence). CDR3 DNA sequence: TGTGCCAGCAGCTCCCTAGCGGGAGTGGTCGGGGAGCTGTTTTTT. Residues: CASSSLAGVVGELFF.

This clonotype was observed many times. The chain has TRBV27 and TRBJ1-2; the D is unclear. This CDR3 has 17 residues. The germline V gene encodes CDR1 MNHEY and CDR2 SMNVEV (reference sequence). Trimming stripped 5 bases from V and 4 bases from J, with 23 bases between. CDR3 nucleotide sequence: TGTGCCAGCAGTCCCTACCTGGCTGCGGAGTCCTTCTATGGCTACACCTTC. Its protein is CASSPYLAAESFYGYTF.

This clonotype occurred many times. The chain joins TRBV6-1 to TRBJ2-2, with 7 positions matching TRBD2. The V gene's germline CDR1 is MNHNS and CDR2 SASEGT. V was pared by 4 bases and J by 3 bases, with 8 bases of the junction left unmatched. This CDR3 has 16 amino acids. The CDR3 DNA sequence: TGTGCCAGCAGTGCCCAGCGGGCGGGGGACACCGGGGAGCTGTTTTTT. It translates to CASSAQRAGDTGELFF.

The chain carries TRBV7-2 and TRBJ2-2, with D possibly matching TRBD2 (5 bases). The CDR3 sequence is 14 residues long. The ends were cut back, 4 bases at V and 9 bases at J, with 15 bases in the middle. Germline lookup yields CDR1 SGHTA and CDR2 FQGNSA. CDR3 DNA sequence: TGTGCCAGCAGCTCGCCCCGACTAACCCGGGAGCTGTTTTTT. It yields the protein CASSSPRLTRELFF.

The chain carries TRBV4-3 and TRBJ2-3; D is ambiguous. V was clipped by 4 bases and J by 1 base, with 9 bases between them. Germline CDR1 reads LGHNA; CDR2 reads YSLEER. The CDR3 totals 14 residues. As DNA, the CDR3 is TGCGCCAGCAGCCCTTCAACCCGCACAGATACGCAGTATTTT. Translating it yields CASSPSTRTDTQYF.

This clonotype was observed at least ten times. V usage is TRBV12-3 or TRBV12-4 and J usage is TRBJ2-1; 16 bases are a match to TRBD2. The CDR3 is made up of 18 amino acids. The V and J ends lost 3 bases and 8 bases, in that order; junction bases with no gene match: 10. The DNA of the CDR3 is TGTGCCAGCAGTTTGGGACTAGCGGGAGGGCTCGGGGCCCATGAGCAGTTCTTC. It is translated as CASSLGLAGGLGAHEQFF.

Many counts were recorded for this clonotype. The V and J genes are TRBV9 and TRBJ1-3; 7 positions agree with TRBD1. V shed 3 bases and J 2 bases; nucleotides not matched to a gene: 5. The CDR3 consists of 15 residues. Germline CDR1 reads SGDLS; CDR2 reads YYNGEE. The CDR3 sequence: CASSDRGTTGNTIYF. CDR3 DNA sequence: TGTGCCAGCAGCGACAGGGGAACGACTGGAAACACCATATATTTT.

This clonotype was detected many times. The chain recombines TRBV7-6 with TRBJ2-7; 12 bases agree with TRBD2. The germline V gene has CDR1 SGHVS and CDR2 FNYEAQ. There are 16 residues in the CDR3. After removal of 1 base from V and 2 bases from J, the junction contained 3 bases not matched to a gene. CDR3 in DNA: TGTGCCAGCAGCTTAGGGCGACTAGCGGGAGCCTACGAGCAGTACTTC. Protein: CASSLGRLAGAYEQYF.

This clonotype has just a few counts. The CDR3 DNA follows: TGTGCCAGCAGCTTAACCGGGAGCCCCTACGAGCAGTACTTC. Amino acid sequence: CASSLTGSPYEQYF. The chain couples TRBV7-9 to TRBJ2-7; D may be TRBD2 (6 bases). Trimming removed 2 bases from V and 2 bases from J, with 10 bases in between. Germline values: CDR1 SEHNR, CDR2 FQNEAQ (reference sequence). The CDR3 consists of 14 residues.

The sample holds many counts of this clonotype. The gene calls are TRBV5-1 and TRBJ2-1; tentative D call: TRBD2 (5 bases). The CDR3 consists of 15 residues. Between the trimmed V and J ends, which lost 0 bases and 3 bases, there was a span of 10 bases. Per the germline V gene, CDR1 is SGHRS and CDR2 is YFSETQ. The CDR3, as DNA: TGCGCCAGCAGCTTGGCCCCGGGAAGCTACAATGAGCAGTTCTTC. Translated, it gives CASSLAPGSYNEQFF.

This clonotype came up many times. The genes are TRBV6-2 or TRBV6-3 and TRBJ1-5, with 12 bases identical to TRBD1. V trimming: 5 bases; J trimming: 7 bases; junction bases outside the gene matches: 3. CDR1 is MNHEY and CDR2 is SVGEGT in the germline V gene. This CDR3 contains 14 residues. The CDR3 DNA reads as TGTGCCAGCAGTGGGACAGGGGGCTGGCAGCCCCAGCATTTT. Protein sequence: CASSGTGGWQPQHF.

There are many counts of this clonotype. V usage is TRBV11-2 and J usage is TRBJ2-6, with a possible D match to TRBD2 (6 bases). The CDR3 runs 18 residues. With 6 bases removed from V and 0 bases from J, the gap between germline ends came to 18 bases. Germline-derived CDR1 and CDR2 are SGHAT and FQNNGV. CDR3 sequence: CASSQRRGPPSGANVLTF. The CDR3 coding sequence is TGTGCCAGCAGTCAGAGGCGGGGCCCGCCCTCTGGGGCCAACGTCCTGACTTTC.

This clonotype showed up just a few times. The chain recombines TRBV19 with TRBJ2-3; D is undetermined. Germline CDR1 and CDR2: LNHDA and SQIVND (reference sequence). This CDR3 contains 15 residues. Trimming left V 5 bases short and J 2 bases short, with 14 bases between. CDR3 bases: TGTGCCAGTAGTCGGCAGGTCGGCACCACAGATACGCAGTATTTT. Translating it yields CASSRQVGTTDTQYF.

This clonotype was found many times. The chain uses TRBV20-1 and TRBJ2-7; D remains unclear. CDR1 is DFQATT, CDR2 SNEGSKA, per germline (reference sequence). This CDR3 spans 12 amino acids. V lost 2 bases to trimming and J lost 3 bases, with 8 bases between them. The CDR3 nucleotides read TGCAGTGCTAGAACCGGTGACTACGAGCAGTACTTC. Its translation is CSARTGDYEQYF.

This clonotype was recorded at least ten times. The chain couples TRBV2 to TRBJ2-5; D is unresolved. The germline V gene has CDR1 SNHLY and CDR2 FYNNEI. This CDR3 region has 10 residues. With 7 bases removed from V and 9 bases from J, the gap between germline ends came to 9 bases. Here the CDR3 DNA reads TGTGCCAGCATCCTTGGGGCCCAGTACTTC. Translating gives CASILGAQYF.

This clonotype was picked up many times. The chain links TRBV5-1 to TRBJ2-7; either TRBD1 or TRBD2 may fit D (5 bases each). V was cut by 2 bases and J by 5 bases, with 17 bases left in between. This CDR3 comprises 15 residues. Germline CDR1 is SGHRS and CDR2 is YFSETQ. CDR3 protein: CASSFQGPINDEQYF. CDR3 sequence (DNA): TGCGCCAGCAGCTTTCAGGGACCTATTAACGACGAGCAGTACTTC.

This clonotype was counted only a few times. The V gene is TRBV29-1, the J gene TRBJ1-1, with a weak D call TRBD1 (6 bases). V dropped 7 bases and J dropped 6 bases, with 15 bases sitting between them. CDR1 is SQVTM, CDR2 ANQGSEA, per germline. This CDR3 spans 12 amino acids. As DNA, the CDR3 is TGCAGCGGCCACGCGGGGGCGGCTGAAGCTTTCTTT. Its translation is CSGHAGAAEAFF.

This clonotype appeared many times. The V call is TRBV12-3 or TRBV12-4, the J call TRBJ2-3, with 7 bases aligning to TRBD1. V was pared by 9 bases and J by 4 bases, with 10 bases of the junction left unmatched. The CDR3 sequence is 14 residues long. CDR3 in DNA: TGTGCCAGTTTATACAGGGGTTTAGCAGATACGCAGTATTTT. Its protein is CASLYRGLADTQYF.

This clonotype has more than one count but fewer than ten. The chain uses TRBV11-2 and TRBJ2-7; 7 nucleotides match TRBD2. The CDR3 extends over 15 amino acids. The germline gives CDR1 SGHAT, CDR2 FQNNGV. V trimming: 3 bases; J trimming: 2 bases; junction bases outside the gene matches: 7. CDR3 DNA: TGTGCCAGCAGCTTCAAGCCTAGCGGCCCCTACGAGCAGTACTTC. The encoded protein is CASSFKPSGPYEQYF.

This clonotype was counted ten times or more. The gene calls are TRBV12-3 or TRBV12-4 and TRBJ2-7, with D perhaps TRBD1 (6 bases). Between the trimmed V and J ends, which lost 4 bases and 1 base, there was a span of 8 bases. The CDR3 length is 13 residues. The CDR3 here is CASSSDRSYEQYF. The CDR3 DNA reads as TGTGCCAGCAGTTCGGACAGATCCTACGAGCAGTACTTC.

This clonotype has a count of ten or more. The chain has TRBV20-1 and TRBJ2-7; D is possibly TRBD1 or TRBD2 (6 bases each). The CDR3 loop spans 16 amino acids. Germline V gene sequence: CDR1 DFQATT, CDR2 SNEGSKA (reference sequence). V gave up 3 bases and J gave up 3 bases, with 21 bases separating them. CDR3 DNA: TGCAGTGCTAGTTCGCGGGACACCATTAACCTCTACGAGCAGTACTTC. Protein sequence: CSASSRDTINLYEQYF.